These T cell receptor beta chains were read from a single sample in a study of PD-1 blockade in classical Hodgkin lymphoma. Clones were sequenced by immunoSEQ multiplex PCR, and TCRdb holds only the in-frame ones, with some missing. The sample contains 90,000 to 140,000 clones, approximately 90% of which appear only once. This specimen consisted of peripheral blood mononuclear cells (PBMCs), obtained before the fourth cycle of nivolumab. The receptors stem from a human donor with classical Hodgkin lymphoma. The CDR3 runs from the conserved cysteine through the conserved F or W.

V	J	length	CDR3
TRBV5-6	TRBJ2-6	16	CASSLVASSGANVLTF
TRBV7-2	TRBJ2-5	14	CASSLESIRGTQYF
TRBV6-6	TRBJ1-2	16	CASSYKRPEGGYGYTF
TRBV6-1	TRBJ2-3	13	CASVWRSTDTQYF
TRBV19	TRBJ2-1	13	CASSFTGYNEQFF
TRBV9	TRBJ2-1	19	CASSGPGLAGGGGGNEQFF
TRBV13	TRBJ1-2	15	CASSFNGGSPAINTF
TRBV5-6	TRBJ1-1	15	CASSLWVPLNTEAFF
TRBV23-1	TRBJ1-2	13	CARPLEWDYGYTF
TRBV6-1	TRBJ2-1	16	CASSVRRDRVYNEQFF
TRBV15	TRBJ2-2	16	CATSRETGTNTGELFF
TRBV11-2	TRBJ2-5	15	CASSILAGGGETQYF
TRBV4-2	TRBJ2-7	14	CASSQGDSSYEQYF
TRBV5-4	TRBJ2-6	14	CASSLEGGGNVLTF
TRBV27	TRBJ2-7	14	CASRRAAGGNEQYF
TRBV29-1	TRBJ1-2	12	CSVEDSNYGYTF
TRBV7-9	TRBJ2-7	14	CASSVGPRVYEQYF
TRBV5-1	TRBJ2-7	14	CASSPQGSAWEQYF
TRBV5-1	TRBJ1-3	13	CASRLAGGNTIYF
TRBV9	TRBJ1-1	15	CASSVRSTAGTEAFF
TRBV19	TRBJ2-1	19	CASSAEKGLAVSSYNEQFF
TRBV28	TRBJ2-3	13	CASTSSGTDTQYF
TRBV10-2	TRBJ2-7	14	CASSESSAPRGQYF
TRBV6-6	TRBJ1-1	16	CASRSQGAGMNTEAFF
TRBV2	TRBJ2-4	15	CASRPGTASGNIQYF
TRBV27	TRBJ1-4	15	CASSLEWGWGEKLFF
TRBV27	TRBJ2-7	12	CASKTGTYEQYF
TRBV25-1	TRBJ1-6	13	CASSAVFGGTLHF
TRBV4-1	TRBJ2-5	15	CASRASGGRVETQYF
TRBV27	TRBJ2-7	13	CASSFGTGPEQYF
TRBV2	TRBJ2-7	12	CASSTTGYEQYF
TRBV28	TRBJ1-5	15	CASSLAEASNQPQHF
TRBV5-1	TRBJ2-7	15	CASSLAPGRGYEQYF
TRBV18	TRBJ2-5	14	CASSPIGGFETQYF
TRBV9	TRBJ1-1	14	CASSPPRGYTEAFF
TRBV2	TRBJ2-1	15	CASVEDRGGYNEQFF
TRBV12-5	TRBJ1-1	12	CASGLSSTEAFF
TRBV29-1	TRBJ1-1	10	CSVEGVEAFF
TRBV5-1	TRBJ2-5	12	CASSPDSETQYF
TRBV5-1	TRBJ2-5	13	CASSEGARETQYF
TRBV19	TRBJ1-3	15	CASTYRLYSGNTIYF
TRBV6-1	TRBJ1-2	14	CASSEVQGFDGYTF
TRBV5-4	TRBJ1-2	14	CASRADRGPYGYTF
TRBV5-1	TRBJ2-5	14	CASSFRQGSETQYF
TRBV10-1	TRBJ2-7	15	CASSPDGTDHHEQYF